This T cell receptor beta chain was recorded in a study of T cell changes during pregnancy in multiple sclerosis. This table comes from immunoSEQ multiplex PCR, and its TCRdb copy is limited to in-frame clones, with some not included. The sample consists of tens of thousands of clones, more than 85% of them appearing once. The J segment lost 6 bases and the V segment lost 0 bases, leaving 8 bases of the junction unmatched. The CDR3 loop spans 16 amino acids. Germline loops: CDR1 LGHNA, CDR2 YNFKEQ. The source material was peripheral blood, sampled in the first trimester of pregnancy. The chain links TRBV4-2 to TRBJ1-2; 9 bases are shared with TRBD1. This sequence was found in a female donor with multiple sclerosis, enrolled in a pregnancy study. The CDR3 region is CASSQDRTGVMDGYTF. The CDR3 DNA is TGTGCCAGCAGCCAAGACCGGACAGGGGTAATGGATGGCTACACCTTC.